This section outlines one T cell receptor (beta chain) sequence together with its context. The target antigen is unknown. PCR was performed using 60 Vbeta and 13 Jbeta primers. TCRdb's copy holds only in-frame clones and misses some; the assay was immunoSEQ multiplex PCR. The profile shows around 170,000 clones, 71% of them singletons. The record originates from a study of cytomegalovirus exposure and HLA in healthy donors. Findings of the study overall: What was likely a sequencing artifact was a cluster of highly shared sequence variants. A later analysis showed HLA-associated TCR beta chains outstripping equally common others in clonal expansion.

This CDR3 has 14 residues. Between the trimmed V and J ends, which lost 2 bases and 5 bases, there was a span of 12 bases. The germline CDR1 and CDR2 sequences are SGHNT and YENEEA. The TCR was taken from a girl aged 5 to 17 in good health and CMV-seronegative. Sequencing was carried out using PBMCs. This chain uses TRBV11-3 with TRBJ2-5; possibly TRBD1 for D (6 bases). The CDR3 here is CASSLTGGEETQYF. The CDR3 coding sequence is TGTGCCAGCAGCTTAACTGGGGGCGAGGAGACCCAGTACTTC.